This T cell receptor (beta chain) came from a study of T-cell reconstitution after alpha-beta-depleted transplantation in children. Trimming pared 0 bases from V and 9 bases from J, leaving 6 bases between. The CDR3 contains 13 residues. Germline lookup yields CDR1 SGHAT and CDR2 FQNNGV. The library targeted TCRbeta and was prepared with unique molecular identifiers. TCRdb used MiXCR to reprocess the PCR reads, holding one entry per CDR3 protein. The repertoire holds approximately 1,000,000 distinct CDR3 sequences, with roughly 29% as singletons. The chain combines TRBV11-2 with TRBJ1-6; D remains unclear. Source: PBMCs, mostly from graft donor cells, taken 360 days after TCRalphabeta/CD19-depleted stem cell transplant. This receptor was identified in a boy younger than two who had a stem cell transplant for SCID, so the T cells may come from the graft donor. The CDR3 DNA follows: TGTGCCAGCAGCTTAGAATTGGGTTCACCCCTCCACTTT. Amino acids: CASSLELGSPLHF.